In its sample, the clone carrying this TCR beta chain was seen a few times. What it binds is unknown. The data stem from a study of cytomegalovirus exposure and HLA in healthy donors. Study-wide background: The Caucasian-associated ancestry cluster held 80% to 90% of 300 to 450 genotyped donors.

Study-wide results and caveats: Later analysis identified several of the most significant clusters that appeared linked to common viral pathogens.

The PCR ran on 60 Vbeta and 13 Jbeta primers. Some clones are missing from TCRdb's copy, which holds only in-frame ones; the method was immunoSEQ multiplex PCR. The sample shows roughly 190,000 clones, about four fifths of them seen only once. This TCR was sampled from a female donor in good health and CMV-seronegative. The sequenced sample consisted of PBMCs.

CDR3 in DNA: TGTGCCAGCTCACCACGGGCTCCCGGGACAGGGGGCACCTACGAGCAGTACTTC. Translating it yields CASSPRAPGTGGTYEQYF. V gene TRBV18 combines with J gene TRBJ2-7, with 12 bases fitting TRBD1. This CDR3 region has 18 residues. Germline V lookup: CDR1 KGHSH, CDR2 LQKENI. Trimming cost V 1 base and J 2 bases; bases outside gene matches: 9.